The 28 T cell receptor beta chains in this list originate from one sample, sequenced in a study of cytomegalovirus exposure and HLA in healthy donors. The PCR ran on 60 Vbeta and 13 Jbeta primers. Libraries were prepared by immunoSEQ multiplex PCR; TCRdb keeps only in-frame clonotypes and omits some of them. The sample lists 150,000 to 200,000 clones; 55% to 80% were seen once. Material for sequencing was PBMCs. The receptors here all came from a woman aged 18-29 years in good health and CMV-seropositive.

This chain connects TRBV18 to TRBJ2-7, with D unclear. The CDR3 sequence is 14 residues long. The V and J ends lost 3 bases and 0 bases respectively, with 9 bases between them. Germline CDR1 reads KGHSH; CDR2 reads LQKENI. The CDR3 loop reads CASSPPTSSYEQYF. CDR3 in DNA: TGTGCCAGCTCACCTCCGACAAGCTCCTACGAGCAGTACTTC.

The chain recombines TRBV15 with TRBJ2-7; TRBD1 agrees at 8 bases. Losses at the gene ends were 3 bases for V and 4 bases for J; bases not matched to a gene: 5. The CDR3 runs to 14 residues. CDR1 and CDR2 from the germline V gene are LNHNV and YYDKDF (reference sequence). CDR3 loop: CATSSRGLRYEQYF. The DNA for the CDR3 is TGTGCCACCAGCAGCAGGGGGCTCAGGTACGAGCAGTACTTC. Drawing the rest from reference TRBV15 and TRBJ2-7, the complete variable domain is DAMVIQNPRYQVTQFGKPVTLSCSQTLNHNVMYWYQQKSSQAPKLLFHYYDKDFNNEADTPDNFQSRRPNTSFCFLDIRSPGLGDTAMYLCATSSRGLRYEQYFGPGTRLTVT.

This chain connects TRBV25-1 to TRBJ2-1; TRBD1 is a possible D gene (7 bases). The V end was cut by 5 bases, the J end by 4 bases, with 18 bases between. This CDR3 spans 16 amino acids. Germline loops: CDR1 MGHDK, CDR2 SYGVNS. The CDR3 region is CASSPRGDSQYNEQFF. Here the CDR3 DNA reads TGTGCCAGCAGTCCCAGGGGGGACAGTCAATACAATGAGCAGTTCTTC.

The V and J genes are TRBV18 and TRBJ2-7; a weak D match, TRBD2 (6 bases). Germline CDR1 and CDR2: KGHSH and LQKENI. The CDR3 contains 14 residues. V gave up 4 bases and J gave up 0 bases, with 10 bases separating them. The CDR3 spells CASSRDGGSYEQYF. CDR3 in DNA: TGTGCCAGCTCACGGGACGGGGGCTCCTACGAGCAGTACTTC.

This clone has only one observation. The V call is TRBV27, the J call TRBJ2-1; 9 nucleotides align to TRBD1. From germline, CDR1 is MNHEY and CDR2 SMNVEV (reference sequence). The length of the CDR3 is 19 residues. The junction had 15 bases not matched to a gene; V was cut back by 2 bases and J by 4 bases. CDR3 amino acids: CASSLLEQQQGAYYNEQFF. Written as DNA, the CDR3 is TGTGCCAGCAGTTTACTCGAGCAACAACAGGGGGCGTATTACAATGAGCAGTTCTTC.

The rearrangement uses TRBV10-2 and TRBJ1-5, with 9 bases identical to TRBD1. V shed 6 bases, J shed 3 bases, and the junction held 6 bases outside the gene matches. The CDR3 runs to 15 residues. Per the germline V gene, CDR1 is WSHSY and CDR2 is SAAADI. The CDR3 here is CASREWTGDNQPQHF. Written as DNA, the CDR3 is TGCGCCAGCAGGGAATGGACAGGGGACAATCAGCCCCAGCATTTT.

This clone was counted between two and nine times. The chain employs TRBV13 and TRBJ1-1; the D is unclear. Germline values: CDR1 PRHDT, CDR2 FYEKMQ (reference sequence). V was clipped by 0 bases and J by 1 base, with 9 bases between them. This CDR3 contains 15 residues. CDR3 loop: CASSLGRLENTEAFF. In nucleotides, the CDR3 is TGTGCCAGCAGCTTAGGCCGTCTAGAGAACACTGAAGCTTTCTTT.

CDR3 coding DNA: TGTGCCAGCAGTGAAGGCAGGCCGGGAGCTGGAAACACCATATATTTT. Encoded protein: CASSEGRPGAGNTIYF. The genes are TRBV2 and TRBJ1-3; D remains unclear. Germline lookup yields CDR1 SNHLY and CDR2 FYNNEI. V lost 1 base, J lost 2 bases, and 12 bases lay in between. This CDR3 contains 16 residues.

The rearrangement joins TRBV13 to TRBJ2-5; the match to TRBD1 covers 9 bases. Germline V gene data show CDR1 as PRHDT and CDR2 as FYEKMQ (reference sequence). The V gene end was trimmed by 0 bases and the J gene end by 5 bases; junction bases not matched to a gene: 10. CDR3 size: 17 residues. The CDR3 coding sequence is TGTGCCAGCAGCTTAGGAAGACGGGACAGGGAAAAGGAGACCCAGTACTTC. This gives the protein CASSLGRRDREKETQYF.

V is TRBV30 and J is TRBJ2-6, with 8 bases fitting TRBD1. CDR1 and CDR2 from the germline V gene are GTSNPN and SVGIG (reference sequence). The CDR3 has 17 residues. J was trimmed by 0 bases and V by 1 base; bases with no gene match: 5. CDR3 nucleotides: TGTGCCTGGAGTGACAGGGGGATTCACTCTGGGGCCAACGTCCTGACTTTC. Residues: CAWSDRGIHSGANVLTF.

As for this clone: The same CDR3 is also encoded by other DNA sequences in this sample. CDR3 sequence reads: CASTLAGAFSYNEQFF. The DNA of the CDR3 is TGCGCCAGCACCTTAGCGGGAGCGTTCTCCTACAATGAGCAGTTCTTC. V usage is TRBV5-1 and J usage is TRBJ2-1, with 9 nucleotides matching TRBD2. CDR1 and CDR2 from the germline V gene are SGHRS and YFSETQ. V gave up 6 bases and J gave up 0 bases; unmatched junction bases: 7. The CDR3 loop spans 16 amino acids.

The chain employs TRBV28 and TRBJ2-1, with TRBD2 identical over 8 bases. Germline V gene lookup returns CDR1 MDHEN and CDR2 SYDVKM. V was clipped by 5 bases and J by 5 bases; unmatched bases: 14. CDR3 size: 17 residues. The CDR3: CASSVIEAGVVHNEQFF. CDR3 DNA sequence: TGTGCCAGCAGTGTTATTGAAGCGGGAGTCGTCCACAATGAGCAGTTCTTC.

The rearrangement joins TRBV27 to TRBJ2-2, with a possible D match to TRBD1 (5 bases). The V gene's germline CDR1 is MNHEY and CDR2 SMNVEV (reference sequence). The CDR3 sequence is 15 residues long. Trimming removed 8 bases from V and 6 bases from J, with 19 bases in between. The CDR3 protein is CASSPRQGPSGELFF. In DNA, the CDR3 is TGTGCCAGCTCCCCCCGGCAGGGCCCTTCCGGGGAGCTGTTTTTT.

The chain combines TRBV5-1 with TRBJ1-1, with a weak D call TRBD1 (6 bases). The CDR3 has 17 residues. Germline V CDR1 and CDR2: SGHRS, YFSETQ. The V end lost 5 bases, the J end lost 5 bases, and 25 bases lay between the germline ends. The CDR3, as DNA: TGCGCCAGCAGTTACACTAAGTCAAACAGGGATCGTACTGAAGCTTTCTTT. Residues: CASSYTKSNRDRTEAFF.

This rearrangement joins TRBV5-4 to TRBJ2-7; 7 positions match TRBD1. This CDR3 region has 17 residues. Unmatched junction bases numbered 14, after V lost 1 base and J lost 4 bases. CDR1 is SGHNT, CDR2 YYREEE, per germline (reference sequence). CDR3 region: CASSLLTGRPTRYEQYF. The CDR3 nucleotides read TGTGCCAGCAGCTTGCTGACAGGGCGACCCACGCGTTACGAGCAGTACTTC.

The V gene is TRBV10-2, the J gene TRBJ2-7, with D hard to call. The CDR3 contains 13 residues. V gave up 4 bases and J gave up 4 bases, with 11 bases separating them. Germline V gene sequence: CDR1 WSHSY, CDR2 SAAADI. Written as DNA, the CDR3 is TGCGCCAGCAGTGGACTGTCCTTATACGAGCAGTACTTC. Amino acid sequence: CASSGLSLYEQYF.

This clone was seen just once. The chain joins TRBV28 to TRBJ2-3; D is perhaps TRBD2 (6 bases). CDR1 and CDR2 from the germline V gene are MDHEN and SYDVKM. Trimming pared 8 bases from V and 4 bases from J, leaving 19 bases between. This CDR3 has 15 residues. The CDR3: CASWEEGIRADTQYF. The CDR3 DNA follows: TGTGCCAGCTGGGAGGAGGGGATAAGGGCAGATACGCAGTATTTT.

The rearrangement joins TRBV5-4 to TRBJ1-6; the D is unclear. Germline assignment: CDR1 SGHNT and CDR2 YYREEE (reference sequence). V shed 1 base and J shed 10 bases, with 12 bases lying between them. The CDR3 is 14 amino acids. The CDR3 is CASSLPEARSPLHF. DNA of the CDR3: TGTGCCAGCAGCTTGCCCGAAGCTAGGTCACCCCTCCACTTT. The whole variable domain, filled in from reference TRBV5-4 and TRBJ1-6, reads ETGVTQSPTHLIKTRGQQVTLRCSSQSGHNTVSWYQQALGQGPQFIFQYYREEENGRGNFPPRFSGLQFPNYSSELNVNALELDDSALYLCASSLPEARSPLHFGNGTRLTVT.

This clone came up a few times. J is TRBJ2-7 and V is TRBV19; D ambiguous. Germline loops: CDR1 LNHDA, CDR2 SQIVND (reference sequence). The length of the CDR3 is 12 residues. V dropped 5 bases and J dropped 5 bases, with 10 bases sitting between them. The CDR3: CASSRSGHEQYF. CDR3 in DNA: TGTGCCAGTAGTCGTTCGGGTCACGAGCAGTACTTC. The complete variable domain, with remaining parts taken from reference TRBV19 and TRBJ2-7, reads DGGITQSPKYLFRKEGQNVTLSCEQNLNHDAMYWYRQDPGQGLRLIYYSQIVNDFQKGDIAEGYSVSREKKESFPLTVTSAQKNPTAFYLCASSRSGHEQYFGPGTRLTVT.

J is TRBJ1-1 and V is TRBV10-1; 11 nucleotides line up with TRBD1. The CDR3 has 17 residues. CDR1 is WNHNN and CDR2 is SYGVQD in the germline V gene (reference sequence). The ends lost 10 bases at V and 0 bases at J; junction bases unmatched: 13. CDR3 in amino acids: CATRWDRGSPLNTEAFF. The CDR3 DNA follows: TGCGCCACGCGGTGGGACAGGGGGTCTCCTCTGAACACTGAAGCTTTCTTT.

The chain links TRBV4-1 to TRBJ2-3, with TRBD2 as a possible D gene (5 bases). V was clipped by 4 bases and J by 2 bases, with 13 bases between them. Germline V gives CDR1 MGHRA, CDR2 YSYEKL. The CDR3 has 15 amino acids. For the CDR3, the DNA is TGCGCCAGCAGCCCCCAGGACTTGAACACAGATACGCAGTATTTT. Residues: CASSPQDLNTDTQYF.

The chain recombines TRBV7-8 with TRBJ1-2; the D is unclear. The germline gives CDR1 SGHVS, CDR2 FQNEAQ. V gave up 1 base and J gave up 4 bases, with 13 bases separating them. The CDR3 consists of 15 residues. DNA of the CDR3: TGTGCCAGCAGCTTAGGAGGTCCAGCAATCTATGGCTACACCTTC. This translates into CASSLGGPAIYGYTF.

The count of this clone is one. This chain links TRBV7-9 with TRBJ2-1; TRBD2 matches at 9 bases. CDR3 size: 15 residues. V lost 3 bases, J lost 12 bases, and 12 bases stayed unmatched. Germline V CDR1 and CDR2: SEHNR, FQNEAQ (reference sequence). CDR3 sequence (DNA): TGTGCCAGCAGCTTGAGGACTAGCGCCCCCCCAGGGCAGTTCTTC. It specifies CASSLRTSAPPGQFF.

The chain combines TRBV19 with TRBJ1-3; 7 nucleotides agree with TRBD1. V lost 5 bases to trimming and J lost 7 bases; unmatched junction nucleotides: 8. Per the germline V gene, CDR1 is LNHDA and CDR2 is SQIVND (reference sequence). This CDR3 spans 14 amino acids. CDR3 amino acids: CASSPPRQGNTIYF. CDR3 sequence (DNA): TGTGCCAGTAGTCCTCCGCGACAGGGCAACACCATATATTTT.

This chain connects TRBV18 to TRBJ2-5; 11 bases fit TRBD2. After removal of 3 bases from V and 4 bases from J, the junction contained 10 bases not matched to a gene. Germline-derived CDR1 and CDR2 are KGHSH and LQKENI. The CDR3 length is 17 residues. CDR3 nucleotide sequence: TGTGCCAGCTCACCTCGTTTAGCGGGGGGGCCATCAGAGACCCAGTACTTC. Protein: CASSPRLAGGPSETQYF.

This rearrangement joins TRBV7-9 to TRBJ1-1; tentative D call: TRBD1 (5 bases). Germline assignment: CDR1 SEHNR and CDR2 FQNEAQ (reference sequence). The germline V and J ends were trimmed by 5 bases and 4 bases, with 8 bases remaining between them. The CDR3 totals 12 residues. CDR3 nucleotide sequence: TGTGCCAGCAGCGTAAGGGGCACTGAAGCTTTCTTT. Its protein is CASSVRGTEAFF.

The chain is built from TRBV29-1 and TRBJ1-1; TRBD1 aligns across 8 bases. Trimming took 4 bases from V and 5 from J; bases not matched to a gene: 6. Per the germline V gene, CDR1 is SQVTM and CDR2 is ANQGSEA. The CDR3 runs to 13 residues. CDR3 DNA sequence: TGCAGCGTTGGGACAGGGAAATATACTGAAGCTTTCTTT. It codes for CSVGTGKYTEAFF.

The table lists this clone with a few counts. The V gene is TRBV4-3, the J gene TRBJ1-4; tentative D call: TRBD1 (6 bases). This CDR3 has 14 residues. Looked up from germline, CDR1 is LGHNA and CDR2 is YSLEER. V was pared by 1 base and J by 11 bases, with 14 bases between. The CDR3 DNA follows: TGCGCCAGCAGCCAAGGCCTGGGGCAGGGGAAACTGTTTTTT. This sequence encodes CASSQGLGQGKLFF.